This T cell receptor (beta chain) was sequenced for a study of T and B cells in COVID-19 patients. Study-level information: Peripheral blood came from COVID-19 patients with active infection or after recovery. Study observations and caveats: Patients with COVID-19 reportedly showed strongly skewed T cell receptor beta variable and joining gene usage.

Each TRB amplification used roughly 240-550 ng of genomic DNA from blood. Multiplex PCR with BIOMED2 TRB-A/B primer pools amplified TRB rearrangements. TCRdb itself ran the multiplex PCR reads through MiXCR, one entry per CDR3 protein. The sample shows about 14,000 distinct CDR3 sequences, about 25% of them seen only once. A single count supports this clonotype. Its antigen is still unknown. This CDR3 is built from 16 residues. Per germline, CDR1 MNHEY and CDR2 SVGAGI. V dropped 6 bases and J dropped 3 bases, with 18 bases sitting between them. J is TRBJ2-1 and V is TRBV6-5, with a weak D call TRBD2 (7 bases). The sequenced sample consisted of blood. The clonotype originates from a human donor who had recovered from COVID-19. The CDR3 sequence is CASSRRTGRGYNEQFF. The CDR3 DNA is TGTGCCAGCAGCCGACGCACAGGGAGGGGCTACAATGAGCAGTTCTTC.